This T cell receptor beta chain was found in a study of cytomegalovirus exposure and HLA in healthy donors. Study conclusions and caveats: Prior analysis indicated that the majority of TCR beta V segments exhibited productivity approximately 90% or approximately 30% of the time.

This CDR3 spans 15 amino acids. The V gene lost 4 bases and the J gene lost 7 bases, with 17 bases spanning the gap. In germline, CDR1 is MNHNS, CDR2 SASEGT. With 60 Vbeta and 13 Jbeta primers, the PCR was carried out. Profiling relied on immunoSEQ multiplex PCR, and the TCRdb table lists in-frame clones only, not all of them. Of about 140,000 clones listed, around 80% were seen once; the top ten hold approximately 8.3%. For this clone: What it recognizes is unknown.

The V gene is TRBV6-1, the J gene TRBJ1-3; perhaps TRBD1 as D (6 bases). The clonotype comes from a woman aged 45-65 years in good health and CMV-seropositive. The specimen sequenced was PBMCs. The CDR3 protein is CASSAFPGQGNTIYF. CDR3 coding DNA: TGTGCCAGCAGTGCTTTCCCGGGGCAGGGGAACACCATATATTTT.